Following are 7 T cell receptor beta chains from one sample sequenced in a study of T cell responses to AZD1222 COVID-19 vaccine. Measured with immunoSEQ multiplex PCR; TCRdb has only the in-frame clones, and not every one. The sample has around 84,000 clones, 92% seen once; the top ten hold around 7.1%. This specimen consisted of peripheral blood, obtained on day 0 of MenACWY control vaccination. Receptors were obtained from an adult in good health.

V and J are TRBV2 and TRBJ1-5; D possibly corresponds to TRBD1 (5 bases). The ends were cut back, 5 bases at V and 2 bases at J, with 13 bases in the middle. Germline V CDR1 and CDR2: SNHLY, FYNNEI. The CDR3 spans 15 residues. The CDR3 coding sequence is TGTGCCAGCAGTCGGGACGGGGGGGGCAATCAGCCCCAGCATTTT. The encoded protein is CASSRDGGGNQPQHF.

The chain links TRBV27 to TRBJ2-1, with 12 bases that match TRBD2. This CDR3 comprises 15 residues. The V segment lost 5 bases and the J segment 5 bases; nucleotides outside the gene matches: 4. Germline V gives CDR1 MNHEY, CDR2 SMNVEV (reference sequence). The CDR3 is CASSGGLAGHNEQFF. The CDR3 DNA reads as TGTGCCAGCAGTGGGGGACTAGCGGGTCACAATGAGCAGTTCTTC.

The chain is built from TRBV10-2 and TRBJ2-6; 9 bases line up with TRBD1. The V segment lost 6 bases and the J segment 0 bases; nucleotides outside the gene matches: 6. The CDR3 has 17 amino acids. Germline V lookup: CDR1 WSHSY, CDR2 SAAADI. DNA for the CDR3: TGCGCCAGCAGCCCCGGGACAGGGACCTCTGGGGCCAACGTCCTGACTTTC. Protein product: CASSPGTGTSGANVLTF.

As regards this clone: Different DNA sequences within this sample yield the same CDR3. The V gene is TRBV5-6, the J gene TRBJ2-1, with D unclear. Trimming removed 4 bases at V and 8 bases at J, with 22 bases between. The CDR3 is 16 amino acids. Germline lookup yields CDR1 SGHDT and CDR2 YYEEEE. The CDR3 protein is CASSPSPVAPGHEQFF. The CDR3 DNA is TGTGCCAGCAGCCCCTCGCCGGTAGCCCCCGGGCATGAGCAGTTCTTC.

The V gene is TRBV10-3, the J gene TRBJ2-1; tentatively, D is TRBD2 (6 bases). The V and J ends lost 10 bases and 0 bases respectively, with 10 bases between them. The CDR3 totals 13 residues. Germline V lookup: CDR1 ENHRY, CDR2 SYGVKD. CDR3 residues: CANRGSSYNEQFF. For the CDR3, the DNA is TGTGCCAACCGGGGGAGCTCCTACAATGAGCAGTTCTTC.

The chain is built from TRBV12-3 or TRBV12-4 and TRBJ2-6; no clear D gene. CDR3 length equals 13 residues. Trimming took 7 bases from V and 4 from J, leaving 8 bases between them. The chain's CDR3 is CASTPTGANVLTF. The CDR3 DNA sequence: TGTGCCAGCACTCCGACCGGGGCCAACGTCCTGACTTTC.

This clone was found once. The chain links TRBV6-5 to TRBJ1-2; a possible D gene is TRBD1 (5 bases). Trimming left V 7 bases short and J 2 bases short, with 11 bases between. The CDR3 totals 13 residues. Germline-derived CDR1 and CDR2 are MNHEY and SVGAGI. This CDR3 is CASTGTVNYGYTF. The CDR3 region has the DNA TGTGCCAGCACGGGGACGGTCAACTATGGCTACACCTTC.